These T cell receptor beta chains were read from a single sample in a study of CD8+CD57+ T cells in acquired aplastic anemia. In TCRdb, the reads were re-called with MiXCR into one record per CDR3 protein. This sample has roughly 240,000 distinct CDR3 sequences, with around 43% found just once. Sequences were obtained from sorted CD4+, CD8+, or CD8+CD57+ T cells (not recorded which) from PBMCs. These TCRs come from a human donor with aplastic anemia. Each CDR3 is given with its conserved first and last residue. Fields, in order: J gene, D gene, V gene, clone size, CDR3 DNA, CDR3 protein. D genes are given only for firm matches. Clone size is given for some rows only: seen once, a few or many times, or a class if the clone is expanded.

TRBJ1-5 | TRBD1 | TRBV7-3 | - | TGTGCCAGCAGCCCCGGGACAGGGTATGGTCAGCCCCAGCATTTT | CASSPGTGYGQPQHF
TRBJ2-3 | TRBD2 | TRBV7-8 | - | TGTGCCAGCAGTCCTATAGCGGGAGCGACCCATACGCAGTATTTT | CASSPIAGATHTQYF
TRBJ2-1 | - | TRBV7-7 | many | TGTGCTAGCAGCTCTCAGGGAGGACAGGCCCCTTTGAATGAGCAGTTCTTC | CASSSQGGQAPLNEQFF
TRBJ1-2 | - | TRBV4-2 | - | TGTGCCAGCAGCCATCAGACAGGCGGTGGCTACACCTTC | CASSHQTGGGYTF
TRBJ1-5 | - | TRBV19 | many | TGTGCCAGTAGTATAGTCGACACGTATAGCAATCAGCCCCAGCATTTT | CASSIVDTYSNQPQHF
TRBJ1-5 | TRBD1 | TRBV20-1 | - | TGCAGTGCTAGAGAGGCGGGACAGTACAATCAGCCCCAGCATTTT | CSAREAGQYNQPQHF
TRBJ1-5 | - | TRBV19 | - | TGTGCCAGCAGCTTCCTAGCGGGAGCGGGGAATCAGCTCCAGCATTTT | CASSFLAGAGNQLQHF
TRBJ2-7 | - | TRBV13 | many | TGTGCCAGCAGCTCCCTCTACGAGCAGTACTTC | CASSSLYEQYF
TRBJ1-2 | - | TRBV4-1 | once | TGCGCCAGCAGCCAAGAGGGGGCCTATGGCTACACCTTC | CASSQEGAYGYTF
TRBJ2-7 | TRBD1 | TRBV7-2 | few | TGTGCCAGCAGCTTCTGGACAGGTGTGCAGGACGAGCAGTACTTC | CASSFWTGVQDEQYF
TRBJ2-1 | TRBD1 | TRBV7-9 | many | TGTGCCAGCAGCGACAGGGGTCTTGAGCAGTTCTTC | CASSDRGLEQFF
TRBJ1-1 | - | TRBV10-3 | few | TGTGCCATCAGCGGGGGTCGGGGGCCGAACACTGAAGCTTTCTTT | CAISGGRGPNTEAFF
TRBJ1-1 | TRBD1 | TRBV7-2 | many | TGTGCCAGCAGCCCTCGACAGGGGGCGTCCACTGAAGCTTTCTTT | CASSPRQGASTEAFF
TRBJ2-3 | TRBD2 | TRBV9 | - | TGTGCCAGCAGCGAGTACAGCGGGGGGGCAGATACGCAGTATTTT | CASSEYSGGADTQYF
TRBJ1-1 | - | TRBV9 | - | TGTGCCAGCAGCGTAGATGAAGGGGGAGGTACTGAAGCTTTCTTT | CASSVDEGGGTEAFF
TRBJ2-7 | TRBD1 | TRBV20-1 | - | TGCAGTGCGCGTACCGGGACAGGGGTTAATGAGCAGTACTTC | CSARTGTGVNEQYF
TRBJ1-6 | TRBD1 | TRBV5-4 | once | TGTGCCAGCAGCCTGGACGGGACAGGGGGTTCACCCCTCCACTTT | CASSLDGTGGSPLHF
TRBJ2-4 | - | TRBV20-1 | few | TGCAGTGCTAGAGAAGGGGAGTATAGCAAAAACATTCAGTACTTC | CSAREGEYSKNIQYF
TRBJ2-7 | - | TRBV29-1 | - | TGCAGCGTTGGAGGCGGGCAGCTTCTCCCGGAGCAGTACTTC | CSVGGGQLLPEQYF
TRBJ2-7 | TRBD1 | TRBV7-8 | - | TGTGCCAGCAGCTTAGCTTCGGGACAGATTTACGAGCAGTACTTC | CASSLASGQIYEQYF
TRBJ1-1 | TRBD1 | TRBV7-9 | many | TGTGCCAGCAGCTTACCTGGGGGACAGGGTTCCTCTGAAGCTTTCTTT | CASSLPGGQGSSEAFF
TRBJ1-1 | TRBD1 | TRBV7-9 | many | TGTGCCAGCAGCTTCAAGACAGGGGCGGTTCACACTGAAGCTTTCTTT | CASSFKTGAVHTEAFF
TRBJ1-2 | - | TRBV6-5 | - | TGTGCCAGCAGTTTAGTGCCAGGACAATTAAACTATGGCTACACCTTC | CASSLVPGQLNYGYTF
TRBJ2-1 | TRBD2 | TRBV2 | few | TGTGCCAGCATGCTAGCGGGGGTTGAGCAGTTCTTC | CASMLAGVEQFF
TRBJ2-1 | - | TRBV6-5 | - | TGTGCCAGCAGCCGCGGAGGGGGCAATGAGCAGTTCTTC | CASSRGGGNEQFF
TRBJ2-1 | - | TRBV15 | - | TGTGCCACCAGCAAAGGGACTGGGGACTCCTACAATGAGCAGTTCTTC | CATSKGTGDSYNEQFF
TRBJ2-7 | - | TRBV12-3/TRBV12-4 | many | TGTGCCAGCACCGTAGACCGGGACAACTACGAGCAGTACTTC | CASTVDRDNYEQYF
TRBJ1-2 | - | TRBV9 | many | TGTGCCAGCAGCTCAACGACTTTTCGCTATGGCTACACCTTC | CASSSTTFRYGYTF
TRBJ2-2 | - | TRBV5-1 | many | TGCGCCAGCACCCCACCTGCGGGACCGAACACCGGGGAGCTGTTTTTT | CASTPPAGPNTGELFF
TRBJ2-2 | - | TRBV28 | few | TGTGCCAGCAGTTTATGGGGGGACTCGAACACCGGGGGGCTGTTTTTT | CASSLWGDSNTGGLFF
TRBJ1-2 | - | TRBV28 | - | TGTGCCAGCAGTTTTCGCAGCCGGCTTCGTAACTATGGCTACACCTTC | CASSFRSRLRNYGYTF
TRBJ2-3 | TRBD1 | TRBV7-9 | - | TGCGCCAGCAGGGCGGGACAGGGACTAAACAATGAGCAGTATTTT | CASRAGQGLNNEQYF
TRBJ2-1 | TRBD2 | TRBV4-2 | - | TGTGCCAGCAGCCCGCCTCGCGGGGGGGTCTCATCCGATGAGCAGTTCTTC | CASSPPRGGVSSDEQFF